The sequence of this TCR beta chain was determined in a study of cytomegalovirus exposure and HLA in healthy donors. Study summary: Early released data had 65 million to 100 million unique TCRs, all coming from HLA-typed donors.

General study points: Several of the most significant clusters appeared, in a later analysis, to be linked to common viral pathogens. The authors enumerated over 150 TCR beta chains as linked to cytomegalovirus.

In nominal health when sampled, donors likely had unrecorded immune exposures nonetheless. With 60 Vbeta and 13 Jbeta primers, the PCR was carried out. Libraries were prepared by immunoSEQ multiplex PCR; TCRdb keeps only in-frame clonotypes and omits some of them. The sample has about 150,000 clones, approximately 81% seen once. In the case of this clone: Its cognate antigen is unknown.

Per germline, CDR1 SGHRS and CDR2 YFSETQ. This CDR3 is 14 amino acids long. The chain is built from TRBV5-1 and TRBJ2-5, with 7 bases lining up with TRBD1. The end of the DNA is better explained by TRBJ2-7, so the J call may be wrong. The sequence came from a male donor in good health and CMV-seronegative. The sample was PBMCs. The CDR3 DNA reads TGCGCCAGCAGCCCTCCCGGGACAGCGGACGAGCAGTACTTC. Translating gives CASSPPGTADEQYF.